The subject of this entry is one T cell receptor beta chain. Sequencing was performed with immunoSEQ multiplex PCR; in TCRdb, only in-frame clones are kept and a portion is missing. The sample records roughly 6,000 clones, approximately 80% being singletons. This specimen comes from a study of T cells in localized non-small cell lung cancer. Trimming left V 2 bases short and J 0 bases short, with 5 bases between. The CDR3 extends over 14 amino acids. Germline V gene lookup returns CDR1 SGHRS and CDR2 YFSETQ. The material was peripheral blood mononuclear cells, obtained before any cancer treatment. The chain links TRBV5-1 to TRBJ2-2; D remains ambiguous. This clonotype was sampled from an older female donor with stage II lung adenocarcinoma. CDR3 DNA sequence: TGCGCCAGCAGCTTTAGGGCGAACACCGGGGAGCTGTTTTTT. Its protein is CASSFRANTGELFF.